A single sample is the source of the 12 T cell receptor beta chains below, sequenced in a study of T cells after yellow fever vaccination. TCRdb passed the 5' RACE reads through MiXCR, listing each CDR3 protein once. The table has approximately 550,000 distinct CDR3 sequences, roughly 14% seen once. Sequences were derived from PBMCs, sampled on the day of the yellow fever booster vaccination. These receptors all come from a man aged 25 to 40 who received the YFV17D yellow fever vaccine.

This chain links TRBV20-1 with TRBJ2-1; 13 nucleotides agree with TRBD2. The CDR3 consists of 15 residues. CDR1 and CDR2 from the germline V gene are DFQATT and SNEGSKA (reference sequence). V lost 3 bases, J lost 12 bases, and 11 bases stayed unmatched. This chain's CDR3 is CSASGGLAGIRGQFF. The CDR3 DNA sequence: TGCAGTGCTAGTGGGGGACTAGCGGGAATCCGAGGGCAGTTCTTC.

This clonotype has only a few counts. The CDR3 loop is CSARDWLAGAYEQFF. CDR3 DNA sequence: TGCAGTGCTAGAGATTGGCTAGCGGGAGCCTATGAGCAGTTCTTC. V and J are TRBV20-1 and TRBJ2-1; 10 bases are a match to TRBD2. Trimming at V came to 0 bases and at J to 8 bases, leaving 7 bases not matched to a gene. Germline-derived CDR1 and CDR2 are DFQATT and SNEGSKA (reference sequence). This CDR3 spans 15 amino acids.

The gene calls are TRBV20-1 and TRBJ1-5; tentative D call: TRBD1 (6 bases). Looked up from germline, CDR1 is DFQATT and CDR2 is SNEGSKA (reference sequence). Trimming shortened V by 4 bases and J by 0 bases, and 7 bases separated the two germline ends. The CDR3 is made up of 13 amino acids. In DNA form, the CDR3 reads TGCAGTGCTACAGGGGTTAGCAATCAGCCCCAGCATTTT. Translating it yields CSATGVSNQPQHF.

This clonotype was picked up a small number of times. The rearrangement uses TRBV6-2 or TRBV6-3 and TRBJ2-7; 8 bases are shared with TRBD2. The CDR3 totals 15 residues. V shed 4 bases and J 6 bases; nucleotides not matched to a gene: 11. Germline V gene lookup returns CDR1 MNHEY and CDR2 SVGEGT. The CDR3 is CASSSGGRTSAEQYF. The CDR3 DNA reads as TGTGCCAGCAGTTCAGGCGGGAGGACCTCGGCCGAGCAGTACTTC.

This clonotype has a handful of counts. The rearrangement joins TRBV9 to TRBJ2-1, with D possibly called TRBD1 or TRBD2 (6 bases each). Deletions cut 0 bases from V and 0 bases from J, with 10 bases between. The CDR3 totals 16 residues. The V gene's germline CDR1 is SGDLS and CDR2 YYNGEE. The CDR3 DNA follows: TGTGCCAGCAGCGTAGCGGGGGCAAGCTCCTACAATGAGCAGTTCTTC. Translating gives CASSVAGASSYNEQFF.

Regarding this clonotype: The junction differs from germline at one of its ends, possibly a read error. This rearrangement joins TRBV20-1 to TRBJ2-2; the match to TRBD2 covers 14 bases. The CDR3 is 20 amino acids. The germline gives CDR1 DFQATT, CDR2 SNEGSKA (reference sequence). The chain's CDR3 is CCARLYSRLAGGPRTGELFF. The CDR3 DNA reads TGCTGTGCTAGACTGTACTCACGACTAGCGGGAGGGCCGAGGACCGGGGAGCTGTTTTTT.

There are a few counts of this clonotype. The chain couples TRBV20-1 to TRBJ1-1; 8 bases match TRBD1. Trimming at V came to 3 bases and at J to 7 bases, leaving 10 bases not matched to a gene. Germline lookup yields CDR1 DFQATT and CDR2 SNEGSKA (reference sequence). The CDR3 extends over 14 amino acids. This CDR3 reads CSASHPSDRGEAFF. The CDR3 DNA follows: TGCAGTGCTAGTCATCCCTCCGACAGGGGTGAAGCTTTCTTT.

The gene calls are TRBV19 and TRBJ1-1; maybe TRBD1 (5 bases). The CDR3 is made up of 14 amino acids. Germline CDR1 and CDR2: LNHDA and SQIVND (reference sequence). The V end was cut by 7 bases, the J end by 3 bases, with 15 bases between. This CDR3 is CASKQPGSDTEAFF. The CDR3 region has the DNA TGTGCCAGTAAACAACCAGGGTCTGACACTGAAGCTTTCTTT.

This clonotype appeared a few times. V usage is TRBV12-3 or TRBV12-4 and J usage is TRBJ2-1, with 9 bases that match TRBD1. The ends lost 2 bases at V and 3 bases at J; junction bases unmatched: 8. This CDR3 contains 17 residues. CDR3 bases: TGTGCCAGCAGTTTAACCACACAGGGGGCTTACTACAATGAGCAGTTCTTC. This sequence encodes CASSLTTQGAYYNEQFF.

The rearrangement joins TRBV25-1 to TRBJ2-2; TRBD2 is a possible D gene (5 bases). The germline V and J ends were trimmed by 8 bases and 4 bases, with 17 bases remaining between them. Germline assignment: CDR1 MGHDK and CDR2 SYGVNS. The CDR3 totals 15 residues. The CDR3 spells CASRRASGITGELFF. CDR3 in DNA: TGTGCCAGCCGTAGGGCGAGCGGAATCACCGGGGAGCTGTTTTTT.

In its sample, this clonotype was seen a few times. The rearrangement links TRBV7-2 to TRBJ2-3; tentatively, D is TRBD1 or TRBD2 (5 bases each). This CDR3 is 15 amino acids long. Per germline, CDR1 SGHTA and CDR2 FQGNSA. V gave up 4 bases and J gave up 5 bases, with 16 bases separating them. CDR3 bases: TGTGCCAGCAGCTCGCCAGGGAGATGGGGAGATACGCAGTATTTT. Encoded protein: CASSSPGRWGDTQYF.

The V gene is TRBV20-1, the J gene TRBJ2-5, with TRBD2 matching 7 bases. The germline V gene has CDR1 DFQATT and CDR2 SNEGSKA (reference sequence). V dropped 3 bases and J dropped 8; count of bases not matched to a gene: 15. This CDR3 has 15 residues. Written as DNA, the CDR3 is TGCAGTGCTAGTACACGGCTAGCGGTCCTCGGAACCCAGTACTTC. The encoded protein is CSASTRLAVLGTQYF.